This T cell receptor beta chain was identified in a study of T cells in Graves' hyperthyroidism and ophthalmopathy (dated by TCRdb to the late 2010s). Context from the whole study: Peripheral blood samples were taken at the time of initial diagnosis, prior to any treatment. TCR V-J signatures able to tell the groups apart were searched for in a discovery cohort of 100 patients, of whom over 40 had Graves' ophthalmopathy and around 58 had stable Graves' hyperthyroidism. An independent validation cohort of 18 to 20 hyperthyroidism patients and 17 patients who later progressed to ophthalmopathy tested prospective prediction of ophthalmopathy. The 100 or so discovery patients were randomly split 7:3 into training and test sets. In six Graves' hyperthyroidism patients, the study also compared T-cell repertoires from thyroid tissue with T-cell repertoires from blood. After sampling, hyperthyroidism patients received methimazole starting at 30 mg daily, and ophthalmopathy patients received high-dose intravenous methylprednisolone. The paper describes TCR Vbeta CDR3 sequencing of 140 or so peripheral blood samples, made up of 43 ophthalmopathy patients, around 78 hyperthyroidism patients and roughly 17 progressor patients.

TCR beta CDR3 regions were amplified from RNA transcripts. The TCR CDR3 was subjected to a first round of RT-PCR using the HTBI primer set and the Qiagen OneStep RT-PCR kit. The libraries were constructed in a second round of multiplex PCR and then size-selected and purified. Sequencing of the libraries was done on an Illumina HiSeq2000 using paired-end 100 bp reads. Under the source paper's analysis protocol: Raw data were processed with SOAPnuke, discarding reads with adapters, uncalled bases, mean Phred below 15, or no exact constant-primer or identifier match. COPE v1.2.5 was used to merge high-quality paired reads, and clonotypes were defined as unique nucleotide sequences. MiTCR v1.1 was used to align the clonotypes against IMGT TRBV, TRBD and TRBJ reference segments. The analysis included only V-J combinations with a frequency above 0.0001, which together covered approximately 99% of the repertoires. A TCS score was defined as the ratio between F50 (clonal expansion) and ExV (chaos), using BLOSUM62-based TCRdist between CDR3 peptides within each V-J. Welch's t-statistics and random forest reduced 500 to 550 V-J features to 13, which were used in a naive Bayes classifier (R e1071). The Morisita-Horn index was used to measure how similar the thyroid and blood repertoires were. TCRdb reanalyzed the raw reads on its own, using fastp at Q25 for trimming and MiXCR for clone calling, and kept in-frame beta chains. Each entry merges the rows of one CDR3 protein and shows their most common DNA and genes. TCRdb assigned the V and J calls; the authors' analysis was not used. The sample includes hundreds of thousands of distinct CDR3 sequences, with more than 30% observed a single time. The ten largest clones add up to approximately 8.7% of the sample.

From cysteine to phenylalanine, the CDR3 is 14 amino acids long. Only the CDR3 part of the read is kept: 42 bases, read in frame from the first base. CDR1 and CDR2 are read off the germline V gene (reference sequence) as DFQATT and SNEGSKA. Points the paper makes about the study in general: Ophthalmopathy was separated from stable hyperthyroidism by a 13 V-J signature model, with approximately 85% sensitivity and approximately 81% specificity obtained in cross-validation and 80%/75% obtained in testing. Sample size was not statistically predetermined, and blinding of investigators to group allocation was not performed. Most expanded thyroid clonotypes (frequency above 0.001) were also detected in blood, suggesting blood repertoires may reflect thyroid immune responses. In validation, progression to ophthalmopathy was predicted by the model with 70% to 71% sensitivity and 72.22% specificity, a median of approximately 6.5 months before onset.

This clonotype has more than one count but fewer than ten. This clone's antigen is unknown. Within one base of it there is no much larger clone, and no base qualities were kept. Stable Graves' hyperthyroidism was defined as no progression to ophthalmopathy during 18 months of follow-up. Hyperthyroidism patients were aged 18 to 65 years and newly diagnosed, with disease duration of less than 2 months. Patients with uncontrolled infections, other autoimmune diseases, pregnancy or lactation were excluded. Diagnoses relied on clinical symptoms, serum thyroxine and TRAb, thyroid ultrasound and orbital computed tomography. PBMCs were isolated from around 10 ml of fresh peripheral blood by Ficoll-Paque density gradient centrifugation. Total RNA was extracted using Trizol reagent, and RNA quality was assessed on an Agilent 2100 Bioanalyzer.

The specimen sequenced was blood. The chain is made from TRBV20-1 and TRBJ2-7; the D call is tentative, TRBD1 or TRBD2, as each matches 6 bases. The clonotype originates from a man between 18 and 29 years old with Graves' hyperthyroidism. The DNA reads TGCAGGGGGATGGGGGGCCTAAGCTCCTACGAGCAGTACTTC. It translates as CRGMGGLSSYEQYF.